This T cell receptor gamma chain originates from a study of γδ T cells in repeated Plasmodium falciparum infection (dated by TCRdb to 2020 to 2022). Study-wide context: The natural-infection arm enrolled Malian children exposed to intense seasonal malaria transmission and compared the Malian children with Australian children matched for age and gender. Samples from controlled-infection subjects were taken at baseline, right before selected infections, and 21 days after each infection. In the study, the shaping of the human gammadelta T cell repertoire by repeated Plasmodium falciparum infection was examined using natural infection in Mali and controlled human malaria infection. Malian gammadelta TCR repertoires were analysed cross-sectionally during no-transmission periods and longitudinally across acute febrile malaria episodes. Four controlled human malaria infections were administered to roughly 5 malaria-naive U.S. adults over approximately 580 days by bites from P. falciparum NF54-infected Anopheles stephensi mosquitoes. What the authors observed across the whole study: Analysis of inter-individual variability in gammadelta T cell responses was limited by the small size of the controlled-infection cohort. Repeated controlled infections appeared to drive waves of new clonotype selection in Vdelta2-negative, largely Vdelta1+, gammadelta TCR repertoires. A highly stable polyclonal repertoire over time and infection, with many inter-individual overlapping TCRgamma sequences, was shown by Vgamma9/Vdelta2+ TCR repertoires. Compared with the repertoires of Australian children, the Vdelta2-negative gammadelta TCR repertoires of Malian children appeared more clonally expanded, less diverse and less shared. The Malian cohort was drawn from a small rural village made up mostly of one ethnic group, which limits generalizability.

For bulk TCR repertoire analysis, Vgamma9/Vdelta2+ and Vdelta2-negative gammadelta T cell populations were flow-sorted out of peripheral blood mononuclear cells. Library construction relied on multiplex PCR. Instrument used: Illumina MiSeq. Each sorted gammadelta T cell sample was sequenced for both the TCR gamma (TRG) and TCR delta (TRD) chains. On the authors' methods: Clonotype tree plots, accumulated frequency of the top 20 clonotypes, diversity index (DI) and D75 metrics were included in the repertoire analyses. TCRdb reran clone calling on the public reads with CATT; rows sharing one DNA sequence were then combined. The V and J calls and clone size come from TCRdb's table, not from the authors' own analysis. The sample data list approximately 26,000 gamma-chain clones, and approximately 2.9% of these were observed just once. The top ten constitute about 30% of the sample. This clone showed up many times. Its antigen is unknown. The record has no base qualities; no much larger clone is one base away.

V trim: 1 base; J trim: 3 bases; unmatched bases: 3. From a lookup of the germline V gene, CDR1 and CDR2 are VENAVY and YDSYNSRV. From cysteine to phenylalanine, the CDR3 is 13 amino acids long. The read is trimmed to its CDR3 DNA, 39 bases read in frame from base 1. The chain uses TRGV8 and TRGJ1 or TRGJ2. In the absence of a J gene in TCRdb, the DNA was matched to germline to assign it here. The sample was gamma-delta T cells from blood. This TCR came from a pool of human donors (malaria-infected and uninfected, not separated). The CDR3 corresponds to CATWDSFYYKKLF. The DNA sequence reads TGTGCCACCTGGGATAGCTTTTATTATAAGAAACTCTTT.